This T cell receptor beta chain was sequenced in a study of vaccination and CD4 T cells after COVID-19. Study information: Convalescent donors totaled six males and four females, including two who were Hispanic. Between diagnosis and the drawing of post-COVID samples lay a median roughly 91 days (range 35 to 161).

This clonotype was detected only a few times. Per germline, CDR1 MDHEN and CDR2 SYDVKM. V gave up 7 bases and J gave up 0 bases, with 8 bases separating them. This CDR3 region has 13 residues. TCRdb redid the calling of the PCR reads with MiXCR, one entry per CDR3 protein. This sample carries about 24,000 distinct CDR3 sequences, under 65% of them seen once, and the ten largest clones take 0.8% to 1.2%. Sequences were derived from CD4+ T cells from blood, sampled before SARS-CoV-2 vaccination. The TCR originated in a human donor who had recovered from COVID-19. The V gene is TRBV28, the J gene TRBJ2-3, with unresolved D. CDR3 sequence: CASMGSSTDTQYF. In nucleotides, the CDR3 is TGTGCCAGCATGGGCAGCAGCACAGATACGCAGTATTTT.